These T cell receptor beta chains were read from a single sample in a study of somatic mutations in cytotoxic T cells in rheumatoid arthritis. This table comes from immunoSEQ multiplex PCR, and its TCRdb copy is limited to in-frame clones, with some not included. The table includes 16,000 or so clones, nearly 80% detected once. The material sequenced was CD8+ T cells sorted from blood. The receptors shown here come from an adult with rheumatoid arthritis. Each CDR3 is given with its conserved first and last residue. Fields, in order: D gene, V gene, J gene, clone size, CDR3 protein, CDR3 DNA. D genes are given only for firm matches. Only some rows state a clone size, as once, few, many or a class for expanded clones.

TRBD1	TRBV14	TRBJ2-7	NA	CASSQDRDRHYEQYF	TGTGCCAGCAGCCAAGATAGGGACAGGCACTACGAGCAGTACTTC
NA	TRBV7-9	TRBJ2-7	NA	CASSTMGLIQVGSYEQYF	TGTGCCAGCAGCACAATGGGCCTTATTCAGGTCGGCTCCTACGAGCAGTACTTC
NA	TRBV18	TRBJ1-1	NA	CASSPIGGLRNTEAFF	TGTGCCAGCTCACCAATTGGGGGACTAAGGAACACTGAAGCTTTCTTT
TRBD2	TRBV19	TRBJ2-1	NA	CASSPWREYYNEQFF	TGTGCCAGTAGTCCTTGGCGGGAGTACTACAATGAGCAGTTCTTC
NA	TRBV5-4	TRBJ2-7	NA	CASSSFGGDYEQYF	TGTGCCAGCAGCTCCTTCGGGGGAGACTACGAGCAGTACTTC
NA	TRBV29-1	TRBJ1-1	NA	CSVEDWAGNTEAFF	TGCAGCGTTGAAGATTGGGCAGGGAACACTGAAGCTTTCTTT
TRBD1	TRBV4-3	TRBJ2-5	NA	CASSQEGDRGMYAETQYF	TGCGCCAGCAGCCAAGAGGGGGACAGGGGAATGTATGCAGAGACCCAGTACTTC
NA	TRBV4-1	TRBJ2-1	NA	CASSPLSPPIYNEQFF	TGCGCCAGCAGCCCCCTCTCCCCCCCCATATACAATGAGCAGTTCTTC
NA	TRBV9	TRBJ2-5	NA	CASSVDTGARETQYF	TGTGCCAGCAGCGTAGACACGGGGGCGCGAGAGACCCAGTACTTC
NA	TRBV28	TRBJ2-7	NA	CASSLRGMPYEQYF	TGTGCCAGCAGTTTAAGGGGAATGCCCTACGAGCAGTACTTC
TRBD1	TRBV27	TRBJ1-4	NA	CASSGQLGEKLFF	TGTGCCAGTTCGGGACAGCTTGGGGAAAAACTGTTTTTT
TRBD1	TRBV6-4	TRBJ1-1	once	CASSGEDRYIFF	TGTGCCAGCAGTGGGGAGGACAGGTACATATTCTTT
TRBD1	TRBV7-9	TRBJ1-1	few	CASSLARLSDRVITEAFF	TGTGCCAGCAGCTTAGCACGCCTAAGTGACAGGGTAATCACTGAAGCTTTCTTT
TRBD2	TRBV12-5	TRBJ2-7	NA	CASGASGGTDSYEQYF	TGTGCTAGTGGTGCTAGCGGGGGTACGGATTCCTACGAGCAGTACTTC
TRBD2	TRBV25-1	TRBJ2-4	NA	CASSDGDYPAKNIQYF	TGTGCCAGCAGTGATGGGGACTACCCAGCCAAAAACATTCAGTACTTC
NA	TRBV13	TRBJ2-1	once	CASSPPRSYNEQFF	TGTGCCAGCAGCCCGCCACGATCCTACAATGAGCAGTTCTTC
TRBD1	TRBV7-9	TRBJ2-7	NA	CASGQNRGSNYEQYF	TGTGCCAGCGGACAGAACAGGGGGTCCAACTACGAGCAGTACTTC
NA	TRBV11-2	TRBJ2-7	once	CASSLGSGEQYF	TGTGCCAGCAGCCTAGGGTCGGGGGAGCAGTACTTC
TRBD1	TRBV14	TRBJ1-2	NA	CASSLGTGLFGVYGYTF	TGTGCCAGCAGCCTTGGGACAGGGTTATTTGGGGTCTATGGCTACACCTTC
TRBD2	TRBV5-8	TRBJ2-5	NA	CASSSILAGTKETQYF	TGTGCCAGCAGCTCTATTCTAGCGGGAACAAAAGAGACCCAGTACTTC
NA	TRBV7-9	TRBJ2-7	NA	CASSLVPASSYEQYF	TGTGCCAGCAGCTTAGTTCCGGCCAGTTCCTACGAGCAGTACTTC
NA	TRBV5-4	TRBJ2-2	few	CASRPNTGELFF	TGTGCCAGCAGGCCGAACACCGGGGAGCTGTTTTTT
NA	TRBV4-3	TRBJ2-7	NA	CASSHTDSYEQYF	TGCGCCAGCAGCCACACGGACTCCTACGAGCAGTACTTC
NA	TRBV4-3	TRBJ1-3	once	CASSQARSGPGNTIYF	TGCGCCAGCAGCCAAGCCAGGTCCGGACCTGGAAACACCATATATTTT
TRBD2	TRBV28	TRBJ2-3	NA	CASSRPTSGPSTDTQYF	TGTGCCAGCAGTCGCCCCACTAGCGGGCCCAGCACAGATACGCAGTATTTT
NA	TRBV10-1	TRBJ1-1	NA	CASSKMGQLNTEAFF	TGCGCCAGCAGTAAGATGGGACAACTGAACACTGAAGCTTTCTTT
TRBD1	TRBV28	TRBJ2-7	NA	CASSLWTGVYEQYF	TGTGCCAGCAGTTTATGGACAGGGGTTTACGAGCAGTACTTC
NA	TRBV2	TRBJ2-1	NA	CASSELVSSYNEQFF	TGTGCCAGCAGTGAATTGGTGAGCTCCTACAATGAGCAGTTCTTC
NA	TRBV7-6	TRBJ2-5	once	CASSPSGAQYF	TGTGCCAGCAGCCCCTCAGGGGCCCAGTACTTC
TRBD1	TRBV30	TRBJ1-2	NA	CAWSVLKTGQGNGYTF	TGTGCCTGGAGTGTTCTAAAGACCGGACAGGGAAACGGCTACACCTTC
NA	TRBV9	TRBJ2-7	NA	CASSVARASLEQYF	TGTGCCAGCAGCGTAGCTCGGGCTAGCCTCGAGCAGTACTTC
NA	TRBV7-2	TRBJ2-1	NA	CASSSMTNEQFF	TGTGCCAGCAGCTCGATGACCAATGAGCAGTTCTTC
TRBD1	TRBV5-1	TRBJ2-7	NA	CASSLAQGVSYEQYF	TGCGCCAGCAGCCTGGCACAGGGGGTCTCCTACGAGCAGTACTTC
TRBD1	TRBV7-8	TRBJ1-1	NA	CASSLSRGLRGTEAFF	TGTGCCAGCAGCTTAAGCAGGGGGCTTCGTGGAACTGAAGCTTTCTTT
TRBD1	TRBV9	TRBJ1-2	NA	CASSGWGWDRWKANYGYTF	TGTGCCAGTAGCGGTTGGGGTTGGGACAGGTGGAAGGCAAACTATGGCTACACCTTC
NA	TRBV7-3	TRBJ2-5	NA	CASSRDLTGRETQYF	TGTGCCAGCAGTCGGGACCTTACGGGCCGGGAGACCCAGTACTTC
TRBD2	TRBV2	TRBJ2-5	NA	CASSALAGNQETQYF	TGTGCCAGCAGTGCCCTAGCGGGCAACCAAGAGACCCAGTACTTC
TRBD1	TRBV7-9	TRBJ1-2	once	CASSLGPDRGHLANYGYTF	TGTGCCAGCAGCTTAGGCCCGGACAGGGGCCATCTAGCTAACTATGGCTACACCTTC
TRBD2	TRBV30	TRBJ2-2	NA	CAWILAGSTGELFF	TGTGCCTGGATACTAGCGGGAAGTACCGGGGAGCTGTTTTTT